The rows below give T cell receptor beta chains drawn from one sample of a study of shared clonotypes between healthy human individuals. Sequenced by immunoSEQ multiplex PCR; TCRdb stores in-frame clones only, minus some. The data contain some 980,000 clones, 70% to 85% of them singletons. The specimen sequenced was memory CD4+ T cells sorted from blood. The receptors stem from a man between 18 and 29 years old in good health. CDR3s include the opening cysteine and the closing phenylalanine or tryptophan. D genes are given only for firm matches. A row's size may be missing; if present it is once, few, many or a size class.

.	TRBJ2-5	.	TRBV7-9	TGTGCCAGCAGCGCCAGGAATCAAGAGACCCAGTACTTC	CASSARNQETQYF
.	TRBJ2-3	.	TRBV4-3	TGCGCCAGCAGCCGGGGGGGACAGGAGATAGCGCAGTATTTT	CASSRGGQEIAQYF
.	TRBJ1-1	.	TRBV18	TGTGCCAGCTCACCATTGGTGAACACTGAAGCTTTCTTT	CASSPLVNTEAFF
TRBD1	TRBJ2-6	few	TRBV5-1	TGCGCCAGCAGCGACGACAGGGCTGGGGCCAACGTCCTGACTTTC	CASSDDRAGANVLTF
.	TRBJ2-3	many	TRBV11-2	TGTGCCAGCAGCTTAGTTTCCAGCAAAGATACGCAGTATTTT	CASSLVSSKDTQYF
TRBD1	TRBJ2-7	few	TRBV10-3	TGTGCCGCCAACTCCGGGACAGGGGCAGACGAGCAGTACTTC	CAANSGTGADEQYF
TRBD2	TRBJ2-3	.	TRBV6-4	TGTGCCAGCAGTGATGGGACTAGCTACACAGATACGCAGTATTTT	CASSDGTSYTDTQYF
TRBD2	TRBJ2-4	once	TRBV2	TGTGCCAGCAGGCGGGGGCTAGCGGGAGAGTTAGGCCTAGCCAAAAACATTCAGTACTTC	CASRRGLAGELGLAKNIQYF
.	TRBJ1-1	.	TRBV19	TGTGCCAGTAGTATTCGACAGGTCGCGGCGAACACTGAAGCTTTCTTT	CASSIRQVAANTEAFF
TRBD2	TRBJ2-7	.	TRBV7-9	TGTGCCAGCAGCTCGAAACTAACTAGCGGGGGGATCTACGAGCAGTACTTC	CASSSKLTSGGIYEQYF
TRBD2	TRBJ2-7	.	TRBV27	TGTGCCAGCAGTTTTGAGGGAGGGCCCGTGTACTTC	CASSFEGGPVYF